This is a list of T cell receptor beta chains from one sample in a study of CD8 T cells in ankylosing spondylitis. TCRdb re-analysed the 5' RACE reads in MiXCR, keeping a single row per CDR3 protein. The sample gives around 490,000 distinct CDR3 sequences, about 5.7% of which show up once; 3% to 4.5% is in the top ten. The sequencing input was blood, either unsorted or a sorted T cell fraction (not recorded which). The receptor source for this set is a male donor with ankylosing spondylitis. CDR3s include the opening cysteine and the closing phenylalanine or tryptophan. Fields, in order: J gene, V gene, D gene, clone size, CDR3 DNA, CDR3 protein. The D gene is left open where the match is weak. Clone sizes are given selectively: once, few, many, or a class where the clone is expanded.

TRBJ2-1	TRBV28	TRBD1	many	TGTGCCAGCAACCTCGGACAGGGGAGTGTCGATGAGCAGTTCTTC	CASNLGQGSVDEQFF
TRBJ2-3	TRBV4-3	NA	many	TGCGCCAGCAGCCAATCTCCCCGAAGCACAGATACGCAGTATTTT	CASSQSPRSTDTQYF
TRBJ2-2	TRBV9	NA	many	TGTGCCAGCAGCCCAGGAAGAGTCAGAAACGGGGAGCTGTTTTTT	CASSPGRVRNGELFF
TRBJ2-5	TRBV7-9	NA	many	TGTGCCAGCAGCTTAAACAGCCAGACCCAGTACTTC	CASSLNSQTQYF
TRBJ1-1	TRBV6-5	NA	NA	TGTGCCAGCAGTTACTCGTCACTCTTGAACACTGAAGCTTTCTTT	CASSYSSLLNTEAFF
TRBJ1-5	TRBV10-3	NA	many	TGTGCCATCAGTGATGTGGATCAGCCCCAGCATTTT	CAISDVDQPQHF
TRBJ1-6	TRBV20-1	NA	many	TGCAGTGCTCCCCCCCCGGCGGCGAGCTCCTATAATTCACCCCTCCACTTT	CSAPPPAASSYNSPLHF
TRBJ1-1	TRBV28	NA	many	TGTGCCAGCAGTTTATTGAGCGTATCGAACACTGAAGCTTTCTTT	CASSLLSVSNTEAFF
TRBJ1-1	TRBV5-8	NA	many	TGTGCCAGCAGCTTCGAAGCTTTCTTT	CASSFEAFF
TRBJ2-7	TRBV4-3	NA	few	TGCGCCAGCAGCTTCCTCAGGGATCCGGCCTACGAGCAGTACTTC	CASSFLRDPAYEQYF
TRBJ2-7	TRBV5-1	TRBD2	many	TGCGCCAGCAGCTTCGGGACTAGCGGGAGTTACGAGCAGTACTTC	CASSFGTSGSYEQYF
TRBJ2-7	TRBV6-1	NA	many	TGTGCCAGCGGACACCGGACAGCTCAGGACTCCTACGAGCAGTACTTC	CASGHRTAQDSYEQYF
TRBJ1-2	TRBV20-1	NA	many	TGCAGTACTAGGGGTGTTGAGCCCAGCGGCTATGGCTACACCTTC	CSTRGVEPSGYGYTF
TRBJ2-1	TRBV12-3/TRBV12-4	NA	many	TGTGCCAGCAGTTACTTAGTTGACAATGAGCAGTTCTTC	CASSYLVDNEQFF
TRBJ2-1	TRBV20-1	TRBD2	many	TGCAGTGCTAGAAACCTAGCGGGAGGTTACAATGAGCAGTTCTTC	CSARNLAGGYNEQFF
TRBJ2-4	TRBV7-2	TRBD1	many	TGTGCCAGCAGCCTTCACGGACAGGGGGAGAACATTCAGTACTTC	CASSLHGQGENIQYF
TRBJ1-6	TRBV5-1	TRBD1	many	TGCGCCAGCAGCCTGGGACAGGCGTTTAGCTCCTATAATTCACCCCTCCACTTT	CASSLGQAFSSYNSPLHF
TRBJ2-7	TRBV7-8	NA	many	TGTGCCAGCAGCCCTACTTGGGTACAGGACCGTCACTACGAGCAGTACTTC	CASSPTWVQDRHYEQYF
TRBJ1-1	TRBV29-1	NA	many	TGCAGCGCCCTGCGTGTGGGAGTGAACACTGAAGCTTTCTTT	CSALRVGVNTEAFF
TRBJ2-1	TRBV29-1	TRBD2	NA	TGCAGCGTTGGACGGGGCAGCGGGGGGGCCTACAATGAGCAGTTCTTC	CSVGRGSGGAYNEQFF
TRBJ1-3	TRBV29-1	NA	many	TGCAGCGTTGAGAGGGGGGCTGGAAACACCATATATTTT	CSVERGAGNTIYF